The present T cell receptor (beta chain) was sequenced within a study of Graves' ophthalmopathy and Graves' hyperthyroidism. This clonotype has a count of ten or more. The antigen remains unidentified. Findings of the study overall: Blood repertoires reportedly contained most expanded thyroid clonotypes above 0.001 frequency.

The sequenced template was RNA, covering the TCR beta CDR3 region. First-round RT-PCR used HTBI primers; second-round multiplex PCR followed. TCRdb itself ran the multiplex PCR reads through MiXCR, one entry per CDR3 protein. The sample consists of about 480,000 distinct CDR3 sequences, approximately 15% of them appearing once. Trimming removed 5 bases from V and 8 bases from J, with 15 bases in between. This CDR3 has 13 amino acids. The germline V gene has CDR1 SGHAT and CDR2 FQNNGV. The chain has TRBV11-2 and TRBJ1-2; no definite D call. The receptor comes from a woman aged 25 to 39 with Graves' ophthalmopathy. The material sequenced was blood. The CDR3 bases are TGTGCCAGCAGCATCGGCAGCCAAGGGGGCTACACCTTC. It encodes CASSIGSQGGYTF.